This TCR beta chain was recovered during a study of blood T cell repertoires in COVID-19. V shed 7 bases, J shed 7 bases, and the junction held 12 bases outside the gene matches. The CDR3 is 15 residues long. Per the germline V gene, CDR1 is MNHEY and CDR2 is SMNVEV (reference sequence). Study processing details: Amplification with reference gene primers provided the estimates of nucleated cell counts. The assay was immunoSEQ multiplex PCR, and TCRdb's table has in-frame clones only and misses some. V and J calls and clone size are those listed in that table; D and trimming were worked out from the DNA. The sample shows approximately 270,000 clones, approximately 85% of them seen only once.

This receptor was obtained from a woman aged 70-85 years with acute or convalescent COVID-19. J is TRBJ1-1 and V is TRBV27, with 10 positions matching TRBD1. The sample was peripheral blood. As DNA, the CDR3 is TGTGCCAGCAAAGAGGGGGACAGGGGTTCCGGTGAAGCTTTCTTT. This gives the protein CASKEGDRGSGEAFF.